This paragraph reports one T cell receptor (beta chain). Its target is unknown. This CDR3 has 18 amino acids. The V gene lost 7 bases and the J gene lost 0 bases, with 19 bases spanning the gap. In germline, CDR1 is MNHNS, CDR2 SASEGT. Treatment: 10-day PBMC culture with coronavirus spike peptide pools or control peptides (ViraFEST assay). Sequence data for DNA of cultured CD4+ T cells were generated by the Oncomine TCR Beta short-read assay. In TCRdb, the PCR reads were re-called with MiXCR into one record per CDR3 protein. Of about 17,000 distinct CDR3 sequences in the sample, less than 60% were seen once. This entry comes from a study of vaccination and CD4 T cells after COVID-19. At the level of the study: Convalescent individuals numbered four females and six males, two being Hispanic.

The receptor was derived from a human donor who had recovered from COVID-19. The source was CD4+ T cells from blood, cultured in vitro, collected before SARS-CoV-2 vaccination. This chain uses TRBV6-1 with TRBJ1-6, with a tentative D call TRBD1 (6 bases). The CDR3, as DNA: TGTGCCAGCAATCAAAAGGAGGACAGACGCTCCTATAATTCACCCCTCCACTTT. It translates to CASNQKEDRRSYNSPLHF.